The TCR beta chain under discussion was sequenced for a study of OX40 agonist ivuxolimab in advanced cancers. About the study: Checkpoint inhibitors had been given previously to 40% of patients.

Broader study findings: The study observed clonal expansion of CD4+ and CD8+ blood T cells by week 6 at 0.1 to 3.0 mg/kg.

CDR1 and CDR2 from the germline V gene are LGHNA and YSLEER. With 0 bases removed from V and 7 bases from J, the gap between germline ends came to 6 bases. There are 12 residues in the CDR3. For this clone: Antigen unknown.

Some clones are missing from TCRdb's copy, which holds only in-frame ones; the method was immunoSEQ multiplex PCR. In the table there are 65,000 to 80,000 clones, about 86% of which are singletons. This TCR was recovered from an adult with an advanced solid tumor such as melanoma, head and neck, liver or kidney cancer. The sequenced sample was CD4+ or CD8+ T cells sorted from blood, obtained in a trial of the OX40 agonist ivuxolimab. The V gene is TRBV4-3, the J gene TRBJ2-5; D unclear. For the CDR3, the DNA is TGCGCCAGCAGCCAAGATACGGTGACCCAGTACTTC. Residues: CASSQDTVTQYF.